This TCR beta chain comes out of a study of blood T cell repertoires in COVID-19. Germline V gives CDR1 SGHRS, CDR2 YFSETQ. The CDR3 length is 15 residues. Unmatched junction bases numbered 4, after V lost 4 bases and J lost 0 bases. Here immunoSEQ multiplex PCR was the method, and the copy in TCRdb shows in-frame clones only, minus some. There are some 350,000 clones in the sample; approximately 90% occur only once, and around 1% lies in the top ten. The V call is TRBV5-1, the J call TRBJ1-2; TRBD1 aligns across 9 bases. The specimen sequenced was PBMCs or T cells enriched from blood (not recorded which). The receptor's source is a man between 18 and 35 years old who had recovered from COVID-19. The DNA for the CDR3 is TGCGCCAGCAGCGGGGGACAGGGCCCTAACTATGGCTACACCTTC. This codes for CASSGGQGPNYGYTF.